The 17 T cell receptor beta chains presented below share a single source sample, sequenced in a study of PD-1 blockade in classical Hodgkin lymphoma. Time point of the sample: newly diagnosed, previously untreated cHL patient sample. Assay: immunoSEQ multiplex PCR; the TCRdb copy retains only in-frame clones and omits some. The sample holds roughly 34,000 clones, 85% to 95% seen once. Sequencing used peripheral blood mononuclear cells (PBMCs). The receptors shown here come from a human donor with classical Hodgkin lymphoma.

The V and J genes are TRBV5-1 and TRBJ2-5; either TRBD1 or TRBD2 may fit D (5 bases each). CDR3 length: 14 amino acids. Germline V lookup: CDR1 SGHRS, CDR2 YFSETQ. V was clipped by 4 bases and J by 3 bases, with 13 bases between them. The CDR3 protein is CASSAGTVKETQYF. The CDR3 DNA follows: TGCGCCAGCAGCGCCGGGACGGTAAAAGAGACCCAGTACTTC.

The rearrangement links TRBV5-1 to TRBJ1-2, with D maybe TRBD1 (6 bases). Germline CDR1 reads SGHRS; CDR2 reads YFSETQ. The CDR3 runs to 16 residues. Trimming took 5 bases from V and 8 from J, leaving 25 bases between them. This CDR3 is CASSGGDGSPSMGYTF. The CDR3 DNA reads TGCGCCAGCAGTGGGGGCGACGGGTCCCCCTCCATGGGCTACACCTTC.

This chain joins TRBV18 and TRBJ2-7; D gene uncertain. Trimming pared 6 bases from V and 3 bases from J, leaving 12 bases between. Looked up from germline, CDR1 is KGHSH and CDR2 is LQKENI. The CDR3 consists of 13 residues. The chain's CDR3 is CASSSQSLYEQYF. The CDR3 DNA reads TGTGCCAGCTCGAGTCAGAGCCTCTACGAGCAGTACTTC.

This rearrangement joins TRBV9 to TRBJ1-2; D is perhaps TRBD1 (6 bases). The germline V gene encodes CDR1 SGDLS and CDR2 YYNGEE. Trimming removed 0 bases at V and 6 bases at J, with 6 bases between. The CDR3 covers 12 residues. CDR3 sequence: CASSVDRDGYTF. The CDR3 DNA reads TGTGCCAGCAGCGTAGACAGGGATGGCTACACCTTC.

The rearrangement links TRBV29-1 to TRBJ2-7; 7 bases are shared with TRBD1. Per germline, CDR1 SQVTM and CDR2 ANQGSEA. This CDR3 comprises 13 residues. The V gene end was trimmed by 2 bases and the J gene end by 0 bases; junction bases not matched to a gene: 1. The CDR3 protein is CSVERDSSYEQYF. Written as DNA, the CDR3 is TGCAGCGTTGAACGGGACAGCTCCTACGAGCAGTACTTC.

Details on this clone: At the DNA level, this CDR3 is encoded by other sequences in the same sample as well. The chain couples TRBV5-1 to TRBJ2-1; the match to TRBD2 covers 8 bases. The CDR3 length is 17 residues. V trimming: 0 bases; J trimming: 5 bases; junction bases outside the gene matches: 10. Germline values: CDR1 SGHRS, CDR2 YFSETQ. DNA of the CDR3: TGCGCCAGCAGCTTGGCGAGCGGGGGTCGAAGAGACAATGAGCAGTTCTTC. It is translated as CASSLASGGRRDNEQFF.

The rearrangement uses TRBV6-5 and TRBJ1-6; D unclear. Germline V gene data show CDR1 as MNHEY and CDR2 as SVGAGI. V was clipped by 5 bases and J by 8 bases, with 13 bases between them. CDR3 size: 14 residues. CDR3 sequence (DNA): TGTGCCAGCAGTGAGGTCAGAGCCTATTCACCCCTCCACTTT. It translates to CASSEVRAYSPLHF.

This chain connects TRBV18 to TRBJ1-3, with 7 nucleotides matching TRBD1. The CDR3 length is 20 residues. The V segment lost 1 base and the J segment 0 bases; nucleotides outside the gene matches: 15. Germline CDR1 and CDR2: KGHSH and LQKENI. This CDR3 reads CASSPLELYRGVSSGNTIYF. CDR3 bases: TGTGCCAGCTCACCACTGGAACTCTACAGGGGAGTGAGCTCTGGAAACACCATATATTTT.

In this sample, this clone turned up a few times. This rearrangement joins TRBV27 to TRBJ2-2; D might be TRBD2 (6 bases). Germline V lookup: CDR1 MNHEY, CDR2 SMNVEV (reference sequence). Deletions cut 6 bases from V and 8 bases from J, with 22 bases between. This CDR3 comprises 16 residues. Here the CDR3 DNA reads TGTGCCAGCAGCCACCTTCCGAGGCGGGATGGTGGGGAGCTGTTTTTT. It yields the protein CASSHLPRRDGGELFF.

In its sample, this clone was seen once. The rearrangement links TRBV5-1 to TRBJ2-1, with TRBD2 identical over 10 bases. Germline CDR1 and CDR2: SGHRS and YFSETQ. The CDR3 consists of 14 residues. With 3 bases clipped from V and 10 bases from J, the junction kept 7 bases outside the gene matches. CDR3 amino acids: CASSSGTSVREQFF. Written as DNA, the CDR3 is TGCGCCAGCAGCTCCGGGACTAGCGTACGGGAGCAGTTCTTC.

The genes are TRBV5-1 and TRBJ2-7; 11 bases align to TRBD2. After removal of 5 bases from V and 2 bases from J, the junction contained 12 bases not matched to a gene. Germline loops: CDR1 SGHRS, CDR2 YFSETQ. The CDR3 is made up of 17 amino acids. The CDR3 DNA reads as TGCGCCAGCAGACGGCTAGCGGGAGGAGGAACCCCCTACGAGCAGTACTTC. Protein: CASRRLAGGGTPYEQYF.

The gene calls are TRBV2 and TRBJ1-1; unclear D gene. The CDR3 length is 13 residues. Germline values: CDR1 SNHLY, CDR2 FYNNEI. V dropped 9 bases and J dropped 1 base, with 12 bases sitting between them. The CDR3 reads CASLDIENTEAFF. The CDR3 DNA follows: TGTGCCAGTCTAGACATAGAGAACACTGAAGCTTTCTTT.

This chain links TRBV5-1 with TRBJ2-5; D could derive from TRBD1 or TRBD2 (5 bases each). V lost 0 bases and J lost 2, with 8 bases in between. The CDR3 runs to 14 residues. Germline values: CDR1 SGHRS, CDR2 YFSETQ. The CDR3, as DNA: TGCGCCAGCAGCTTGGCTGGGGGTCAAGAGACCCAGTACTTC. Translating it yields CASSLAGGQETQYF. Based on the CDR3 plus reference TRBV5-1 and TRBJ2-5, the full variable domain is KAGVTQTPRYLIKTRGQQVTLSCSPISGHRSVSWYQQTPGQGLQFLFEYFSETQRNKGNFPGRFSGRQFSNSRSEMNVSTLELGDSALYLCASSLAGGQETQYFGPGTRLLVL.

The CDR3 bases are TGTGCCAGCTCACCAAGGACGGGGGAAGAGACCCAGTACTTC. Protein: CASSPRTGEETQYF. The chain couples TRBV18 to TRBJ2-5, with a tentative D call TRBD2 (6 bases). CDR3 length: 14 residues. Germline-derived CDR1 and CDR2 are KGHSH and LQKENI. V lost 2 bases to trimming and J lost 3 bases, with 10 bases between them.

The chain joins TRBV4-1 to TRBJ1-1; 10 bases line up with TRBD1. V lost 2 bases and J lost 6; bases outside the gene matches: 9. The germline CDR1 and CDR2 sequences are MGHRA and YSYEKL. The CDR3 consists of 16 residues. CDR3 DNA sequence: TGCGCCAGCAGCCAATCCCCCGGGACAGGGGAAGCTGAAGCTTTCTTT. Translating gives CASSQSPGTGEAEAFF.

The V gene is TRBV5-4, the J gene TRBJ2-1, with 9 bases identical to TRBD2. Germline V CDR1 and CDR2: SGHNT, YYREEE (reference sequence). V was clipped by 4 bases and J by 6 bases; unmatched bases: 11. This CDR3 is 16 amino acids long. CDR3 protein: CASSLNVAGVGNEQFF. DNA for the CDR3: TGTGCCAGCAGCCTAAACGTAGCGGGGGTTGGCAATGAGCAGTTCTTC.

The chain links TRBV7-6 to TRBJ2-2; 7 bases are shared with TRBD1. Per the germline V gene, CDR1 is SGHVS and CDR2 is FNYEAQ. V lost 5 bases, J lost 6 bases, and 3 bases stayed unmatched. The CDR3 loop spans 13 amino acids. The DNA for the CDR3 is TGTGCCAGCAGCCGAACAGGGGCCGGGGAGCTGTTTTTT. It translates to CASSRTGAGELFF.